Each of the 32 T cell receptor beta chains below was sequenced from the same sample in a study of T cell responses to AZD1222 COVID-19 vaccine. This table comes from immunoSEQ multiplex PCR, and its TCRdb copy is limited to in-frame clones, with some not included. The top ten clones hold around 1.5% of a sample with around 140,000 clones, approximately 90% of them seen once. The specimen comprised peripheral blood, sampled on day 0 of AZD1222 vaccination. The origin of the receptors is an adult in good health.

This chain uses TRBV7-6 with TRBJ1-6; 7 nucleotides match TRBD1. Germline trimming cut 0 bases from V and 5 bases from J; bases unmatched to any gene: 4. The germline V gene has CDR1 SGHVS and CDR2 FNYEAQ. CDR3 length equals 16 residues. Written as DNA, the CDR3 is TGTGCCAGCAGCTTAGCGACAGGGATCAATAATTCACCCCTCCACTTT. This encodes CASSLATGINNSPLHF.

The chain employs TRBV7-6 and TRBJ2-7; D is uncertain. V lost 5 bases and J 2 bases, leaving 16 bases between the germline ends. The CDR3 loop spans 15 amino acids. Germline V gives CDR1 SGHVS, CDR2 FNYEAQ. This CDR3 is CASSQVGGAAYEQYF. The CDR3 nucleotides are TGTGCCAGCAGCCAGGTGGGCGGTGCCGCCTACGAGCAGTACTTC.

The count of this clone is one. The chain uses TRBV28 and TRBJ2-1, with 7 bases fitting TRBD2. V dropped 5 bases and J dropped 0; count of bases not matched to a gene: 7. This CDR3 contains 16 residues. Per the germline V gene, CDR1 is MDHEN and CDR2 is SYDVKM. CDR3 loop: CASSETGGSSYNEQFF. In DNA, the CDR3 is TGTGCCAGCAGTGAAACCGGGGGGAGCTCCTACAATGAGCAGTTCTTC.

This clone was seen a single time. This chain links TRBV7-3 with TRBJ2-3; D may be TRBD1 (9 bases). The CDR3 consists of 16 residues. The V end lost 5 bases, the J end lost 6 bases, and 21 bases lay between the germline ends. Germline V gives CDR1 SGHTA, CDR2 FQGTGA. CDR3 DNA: TGTGCCAGCAGCCCCCGACAGGGGGGGACTAGGGATACGCAGTATTTT. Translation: CASSPRQGGTRDTQYF.

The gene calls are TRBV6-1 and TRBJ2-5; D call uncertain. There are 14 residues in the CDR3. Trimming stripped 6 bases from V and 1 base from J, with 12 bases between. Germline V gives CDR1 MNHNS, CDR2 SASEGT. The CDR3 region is CASRPARGQETQYF. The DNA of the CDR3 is TGTGCCAGCAGACCAGCTCGCGGCCAAGAGACCCAGTACTTC.

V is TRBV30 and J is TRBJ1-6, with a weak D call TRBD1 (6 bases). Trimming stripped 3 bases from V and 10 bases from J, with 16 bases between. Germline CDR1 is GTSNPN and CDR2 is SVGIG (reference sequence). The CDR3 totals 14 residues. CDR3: CAWSSPGAGSPLHF. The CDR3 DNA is TGTGCCTGGAGCTCCCCAGGGGCGGGATCACCCCTCCACTTT.

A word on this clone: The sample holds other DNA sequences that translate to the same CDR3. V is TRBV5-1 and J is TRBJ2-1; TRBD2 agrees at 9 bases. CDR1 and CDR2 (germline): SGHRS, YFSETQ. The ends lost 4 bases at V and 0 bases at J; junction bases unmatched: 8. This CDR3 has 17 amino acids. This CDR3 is CASSHGAGGTSYNEQFF. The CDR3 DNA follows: TGCGCCAGCAGCCACGGAGCGGGAGGTACCTCCTACAATGAGCAGTTCTTC.

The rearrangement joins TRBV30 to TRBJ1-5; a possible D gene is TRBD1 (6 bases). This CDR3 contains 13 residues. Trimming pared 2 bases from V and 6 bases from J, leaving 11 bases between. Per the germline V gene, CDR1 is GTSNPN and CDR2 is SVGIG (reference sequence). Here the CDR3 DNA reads TGTGCCTGGAGTCAACAGGGAGGTCAGCCCCAGCATTTT. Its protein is CAWSQQGGQPQHF.

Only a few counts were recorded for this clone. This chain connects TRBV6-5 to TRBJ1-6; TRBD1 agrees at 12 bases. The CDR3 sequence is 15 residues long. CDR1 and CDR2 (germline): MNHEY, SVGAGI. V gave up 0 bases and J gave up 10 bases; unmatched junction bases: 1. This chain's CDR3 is CASSYSGTGGSPLHF. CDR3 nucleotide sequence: TGTGCCAGCAGTTACTCCGGGACAGGGGGCTCACCCCTCCACTTT.

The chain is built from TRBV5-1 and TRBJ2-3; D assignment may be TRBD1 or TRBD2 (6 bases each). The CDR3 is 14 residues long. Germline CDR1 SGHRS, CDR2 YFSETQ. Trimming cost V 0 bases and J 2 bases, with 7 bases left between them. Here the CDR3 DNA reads TGCGCCAGCAGCTTGGGGGGGGCCACAGATACGCAGTATTTT. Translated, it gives CASSLGGATDTQYF.

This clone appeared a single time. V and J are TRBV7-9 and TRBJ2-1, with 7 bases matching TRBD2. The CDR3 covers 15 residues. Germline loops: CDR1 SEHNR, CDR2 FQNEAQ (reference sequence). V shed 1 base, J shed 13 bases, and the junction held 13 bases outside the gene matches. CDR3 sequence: CASSLVAGVGQSQFF. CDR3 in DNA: TGTGCCAGCAGCTTAGTTGCGGGAGTGGGGCAAAGCCAGTTCTTC. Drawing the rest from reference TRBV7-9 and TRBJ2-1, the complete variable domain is DTGVSQNPRHKITKRGQNVTFRCDPISEHNRLYWYRQTLGQGPEFLTYFQNEAQLEKSRLLSDRFSAERPKGSFSTLEIQRTEQGDSAMYLCASSLVAGVGQSQFFGPGTRLTVL.

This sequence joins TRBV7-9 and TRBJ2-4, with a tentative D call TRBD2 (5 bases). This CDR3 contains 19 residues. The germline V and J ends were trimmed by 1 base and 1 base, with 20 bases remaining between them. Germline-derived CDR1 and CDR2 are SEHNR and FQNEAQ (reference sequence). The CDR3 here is CASSLDLSNAGIAKNIQYF. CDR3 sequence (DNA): TGTGCCAGCAGCTTAGACCTTTCAAACGCCGGGATCGCCAAAAACATTCAGTACTTC.

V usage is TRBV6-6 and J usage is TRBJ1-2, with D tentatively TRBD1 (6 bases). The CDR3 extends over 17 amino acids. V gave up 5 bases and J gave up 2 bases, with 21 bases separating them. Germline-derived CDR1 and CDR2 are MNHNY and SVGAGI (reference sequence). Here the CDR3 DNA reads TGTGCCAGCAGTCGGGATCCAAACAGGGCGTCAAACTATGGCTACACCTTC. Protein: CASSRDPNRASNYGYTF.

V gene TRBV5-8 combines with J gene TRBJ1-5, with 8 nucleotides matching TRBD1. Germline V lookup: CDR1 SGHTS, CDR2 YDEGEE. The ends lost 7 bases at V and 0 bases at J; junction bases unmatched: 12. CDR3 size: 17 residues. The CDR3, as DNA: TGTGCCAGCGACGTACCGGACAGGGACCTTAGCAATCAGCCCCAGCATTTT. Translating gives CASDVPDRDLSNQPQHF.

CDR3: CASSFPRGSQETQYF. As DNA, the CDR3 is TGTGCCAGCAGCTTTCCGCGGGGGTCCCAAGAGACCCAGTACTTC. This sequence joins TRBV5-6 and TRBJ2-5; 7 bases agree with TRBD2. CDR3 length equals 15 residues. Germline assignment: CDR1 SGHDT and CDR2 YYEEEE. V shed 2 bases, J shed 1 base, and the junction held 5 bases outside the gene matches.

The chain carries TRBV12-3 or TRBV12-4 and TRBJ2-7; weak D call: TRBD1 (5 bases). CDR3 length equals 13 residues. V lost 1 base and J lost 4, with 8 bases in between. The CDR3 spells CASSLGGRYEQYF. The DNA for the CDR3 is TGTGCCAGCAGTTTAGGGGGCAGGTACGAGCAGTACTTC.

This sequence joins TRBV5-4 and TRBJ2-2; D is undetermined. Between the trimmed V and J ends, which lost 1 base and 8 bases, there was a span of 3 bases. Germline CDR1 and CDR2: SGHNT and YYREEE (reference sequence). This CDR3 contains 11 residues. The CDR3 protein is CASSLSGELFF. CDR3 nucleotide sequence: TGTGCCAGCAGCTTGTCAGGGGAGCTGTTTTTT. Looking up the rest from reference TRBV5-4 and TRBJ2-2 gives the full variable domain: ETGVTQSPTHLIKTRGQQVTLRCSSQSGHNTVSWYQQALGQGPQFIFQYYREEENGRGNFPPRFSGLQFPNYSSELNVNALELDDSALYLCASSLSGELFFGEGSRLTVL.

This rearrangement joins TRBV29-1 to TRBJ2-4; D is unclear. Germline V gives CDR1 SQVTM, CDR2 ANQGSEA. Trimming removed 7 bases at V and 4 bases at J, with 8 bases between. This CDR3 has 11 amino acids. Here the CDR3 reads CSAAGKNIQYF. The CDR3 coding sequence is TGCAGCGCAGCTGGGAAAAACATTCAGTACTTC.

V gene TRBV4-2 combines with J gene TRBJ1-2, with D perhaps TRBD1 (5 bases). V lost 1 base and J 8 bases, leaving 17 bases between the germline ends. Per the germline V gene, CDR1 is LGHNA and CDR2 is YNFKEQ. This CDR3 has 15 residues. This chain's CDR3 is CASSQVQGVVEGYTF. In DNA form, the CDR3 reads TGTGCCAGCAGCCAAGTGCAGGGAGTAGTGGAGGGCTACACCTTC.

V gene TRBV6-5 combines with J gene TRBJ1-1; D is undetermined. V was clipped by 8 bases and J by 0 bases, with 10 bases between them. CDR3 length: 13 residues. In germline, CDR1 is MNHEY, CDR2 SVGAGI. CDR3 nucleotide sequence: TGTGCCAGCCACCTAGAAATGAACACTGAAGCTTTCTTT. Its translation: CASHLEMNTEAFF.

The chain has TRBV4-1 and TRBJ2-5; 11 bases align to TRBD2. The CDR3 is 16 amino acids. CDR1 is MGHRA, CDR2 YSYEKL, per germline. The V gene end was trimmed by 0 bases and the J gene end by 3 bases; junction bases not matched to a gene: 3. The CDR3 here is CASSQDGTSGKETQYF. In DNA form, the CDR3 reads TGCGCCAGCAGCCAAGATGGGACTAGCGGTAAAGAGACCCAGTACTTC.

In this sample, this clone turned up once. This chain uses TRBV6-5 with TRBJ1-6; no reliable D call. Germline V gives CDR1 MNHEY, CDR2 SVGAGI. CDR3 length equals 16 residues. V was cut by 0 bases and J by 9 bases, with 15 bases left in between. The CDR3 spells CASSYSMGRSASPLHF. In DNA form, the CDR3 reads TGTGCCAGCAGTTACTCGATGGGCCGAAGCGCTTCACCCCTCCACTTT.

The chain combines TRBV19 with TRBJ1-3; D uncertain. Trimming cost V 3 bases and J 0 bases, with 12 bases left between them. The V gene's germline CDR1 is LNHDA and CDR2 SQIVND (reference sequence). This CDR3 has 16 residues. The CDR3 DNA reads TGTGCCAGTAGTATGTGGTCGTCTGGCTCTGGAAACACCATATATTTT. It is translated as CASSMWSSGSGNTIYF.

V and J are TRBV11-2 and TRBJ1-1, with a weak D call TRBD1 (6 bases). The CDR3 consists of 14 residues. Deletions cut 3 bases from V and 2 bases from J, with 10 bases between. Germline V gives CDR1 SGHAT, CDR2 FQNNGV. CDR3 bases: TGTGCCAGCAGCTTCCTACAGGGTAACACTGAAGCTTTCTTT. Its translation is CASSFLQGNTEAFF.

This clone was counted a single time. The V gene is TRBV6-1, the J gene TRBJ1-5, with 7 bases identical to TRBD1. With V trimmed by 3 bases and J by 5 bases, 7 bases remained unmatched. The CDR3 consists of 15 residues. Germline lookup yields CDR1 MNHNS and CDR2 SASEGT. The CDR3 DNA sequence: TGTGCCAGCAGTGACGGAACAGGGGCCTATCAGCCCCAGCATTTT. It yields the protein CASSDGTGAYQPQHF.

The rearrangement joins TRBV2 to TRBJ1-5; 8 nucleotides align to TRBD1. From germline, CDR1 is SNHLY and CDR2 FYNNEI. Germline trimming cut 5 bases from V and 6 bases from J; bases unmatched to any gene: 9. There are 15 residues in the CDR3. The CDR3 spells CASSSPDRVGQPQHF. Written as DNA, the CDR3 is TGTGCCAGCAGTTCCCCGGACAGGGTCGGTCAGCCCCAGCATTTT. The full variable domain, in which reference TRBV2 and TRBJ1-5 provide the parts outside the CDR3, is EPEVTQTPSHQVTQMGQEVILRCVPISNHLYFYWYRQILGQKVEFLVSFYNNEISEKSEIFDDQFSVERPDGSNFTLKIRSTKLEDSAMYFCASSSPDRVGQPQHFGDGTRLSIL.

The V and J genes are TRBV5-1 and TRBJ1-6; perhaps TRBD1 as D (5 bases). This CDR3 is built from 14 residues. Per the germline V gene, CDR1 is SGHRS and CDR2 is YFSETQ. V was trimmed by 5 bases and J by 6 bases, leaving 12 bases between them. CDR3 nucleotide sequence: TGCGCCAGCAGGATGGGGCAGGCTAATTCACCCCTCCACTTT. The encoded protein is CASRMGQANSPLHF.

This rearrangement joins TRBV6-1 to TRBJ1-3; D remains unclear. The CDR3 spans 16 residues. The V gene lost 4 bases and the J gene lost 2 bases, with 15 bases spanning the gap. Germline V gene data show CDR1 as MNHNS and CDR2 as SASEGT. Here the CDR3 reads CASSGARASAGNTIYF. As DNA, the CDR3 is TGTGCCAGCAGTGGAGCGAGGGCCTCCGCTGGAAACACCATATATTTT.

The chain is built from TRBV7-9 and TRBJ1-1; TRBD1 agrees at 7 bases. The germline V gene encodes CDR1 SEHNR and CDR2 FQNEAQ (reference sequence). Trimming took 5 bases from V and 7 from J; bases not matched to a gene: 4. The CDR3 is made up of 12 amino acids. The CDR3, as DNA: TGTGCCAGCAGCCGACAGGGAGTTGAAGCTTTCTTT. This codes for CASSRQGVEAFF.

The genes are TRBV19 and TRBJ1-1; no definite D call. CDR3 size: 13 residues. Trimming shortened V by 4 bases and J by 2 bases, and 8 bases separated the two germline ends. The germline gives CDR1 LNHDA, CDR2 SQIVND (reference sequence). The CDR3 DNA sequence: TGTGCCAGTAGTACCCCCTTTAACACTGAAGCTTTCTTT. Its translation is CASSTPFNTEAFF.

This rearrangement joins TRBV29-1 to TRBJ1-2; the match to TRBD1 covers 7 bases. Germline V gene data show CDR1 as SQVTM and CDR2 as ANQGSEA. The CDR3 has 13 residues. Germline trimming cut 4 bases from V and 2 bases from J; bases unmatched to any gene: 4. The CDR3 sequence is CSVGQGSNYGYTF. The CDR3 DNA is TGCAGCGTTGGACAGGGATCGAACTATGGCTACACCTTC.

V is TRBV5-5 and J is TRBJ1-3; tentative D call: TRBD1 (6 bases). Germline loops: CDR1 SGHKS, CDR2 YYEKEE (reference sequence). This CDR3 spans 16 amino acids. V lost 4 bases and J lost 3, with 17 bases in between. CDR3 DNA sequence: TGTGCCAGCAGCCCCCGGGCCCAGGGGCTTGGAAACACCATATATTTT. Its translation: CASSPRAQGLGNTIYF. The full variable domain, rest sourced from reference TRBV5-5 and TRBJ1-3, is DAGVTQSPTHLIKTRGQQVTLRCSPISGHKSVSWYQQVLGQGPQFIFQYYEKEERGRGNFPDRFSARQFPNYSSELNVNALLLGDSALYLCASSPRAQGLGNTIYFGEGSWLTVV.